This entry describes one T cell receptor (beta chain). This specimen belongs to a study of T cells expressing NK-cell markers. No DNA is given; TCRdb re-called the 5' RACE reads and lists each CDR3 protein once. The sample features about 550,000 distinct CDR3 sequences, with around 4% in its top ten. What was sequenced was blood T cells: a sorted CD56 or NKG2C T cell subset, CD4+ or CD8+ T cells, or bulk PBMC T cells (not recorded which). This sequence originates from a man aged 18 to 30 in good health.

The CDR3 loop reads CASSYGRGTSGARQYF. The rearrangement uses TRBV6-5 and TRBJ2-3; without DNA, the TCRdb call of TRBD2 cannot be checked. CDR1 and CDR2 from the germline V gene are MNHEY and SVGAGI. The CDR3 has 16 residues.